This TCR beta chain came from a study of blood T cell repertoires in COVID-19. Study-wide background: The cDNA or gDNA used as material had been derived from T cells, B-cell-depleted T cells, or PBMCs.

Germline-derived CDR1 and CDR2 are LGHDT and YNNKEL (reference sequence). CDR3 length equals 17 residues. V was shortened by 3 bases and J by 4 bases, with 21 bases between the two germline ends. Seattle's enrolled individuals joined amid active infection and were then monitored longitudinally. Only in-frame clones appear in the TCRdb table, and some are missing; sequencing was by immunoSEQ multiplex PCR. The sample carries hundreds of thousands of clones, around 88% recorded once. The J gene is TRBJ2-5, the V gene TRBV3-1 (or the pseudogene TRBV3-2); D perhaps matches TRBD1 (5 bases). The source material was peripheral blood. The sequence was collected from a woman aged 30 to 39 with COVID-19, enrolled during active disease. The CDR3 is CASSHLRQRQNTETQYF. Written as DNA, the CDR3 is TGTGCCAGCAGCCACCTCAGACAGCGACAGAATACAGAGACCCAGTACTTC.